Following are 24 T cell receptor beta chains from one sample sequenced in a study of blood T cells in healthy people across ages. Next came a second PCR, run for about 7 to 12 cycles, which used a sample-barcoded 5' primer along with a J-beta primer mix. A single record per CDR3 protein comes from TCRdb applying MiXCR to the 5' RACE reads. The table includes over 600,000 distinct CDR3 sequences, around 20% detected once. Sequencing was performed on blood. The receptors stem from a man between 65 and 85 years old in good health.

CDR3 bases: TGCAGTGCTAGGGCGGTGAGCACAGATACGCAGTATTTT. This gives the protein CSARAVSTDTQYF. The rearrangement joins TRBV20-1 to TRBJ2-3; D uncertain. The CDR3 sequence is 13 residues long. Germline V lookup: CDR1 DFQATT, CDR2 SNEGSKA (reference sequence). V was clipped by 3 bases and J by 0 bases, with 7 bases between them.

There are a few counts of this clonotype. CDR3 nucleotide sequence: TGTGCCAGCAGCCGGGCCAACCGGGGCATTCAGTACTTC. Encoded protein: CASSRANRGIQYF. The chain carries TRBV3-1 and TRBJ2-4, with D perhaps TRBD2 (5 bases). The V gene's germline CDR1 is LGHDT and CDR2 YNNKEL (reference sequence). CDR3 length equals 13 residues. V was clipped by 4 bases and J by 9 bases, with 13 bases between them.

Only a few counts were recorded for this clonotype. CDR3 in amino acids: CASSLFPVGTPQETQYF. Written as DNA, the CDR3 is TGCGCCAGCAGCTTGTTTCCGGTCGGGACACCTCAAGAGACCCAGTACTTC. The chain is built from TRBV5-1 and TRBJ2-5; TRBD1 might be the D (6 bases). Trimming shortened V by 1 base and J by 2 bases, and 18 bases separated the two germline ends. The length of the CDR3 is 17 residues. Germline assignment: CDR1 SGHRS and CDR2 YFSETQ.

This clonotype has just a few counts. The chain has TRBV7-2 and TRBJ2-3, with 7 bases that match TRBD2. This CDR3 region has 16 residues. Germline lookup yields CDR1 SGHTA and CDR2 FQGNSA. The J segment lost 2 bases and the V segment lost 5 bases, leaving 10 bases of the junction unmatched. CDR3 sequence (DNA): TGTGCCAGCAGCCTCGGGGGAGCGGGGACCACAGATACGCAGTATTTT. Protein sequence: CASSLGGAGTTDTQYF.

This chain joins TRBV4-3 and TRBJ2-1, with a weak D call TRBD1 (6 bases). The J call could be wrong; TRBJ2-5 is a better fit for the DNA end. The CDR3 runs to 16 residues. Germline V CDR1 and CDR2: LGHNA, YSLEER. CDR3 loop: CASSQGLTGRRETQYF. The CDR3 nucleotides are TGCGCCAGCAGCCAAGGACTAACAGGGCGTAGGGAGACCCAGTACTTC.

The genes are TRBV7-3 and TRBJ2-5; a weak D match, TRBD1 (5 bases). The ends were cut back, 5 bases at V and 5 bases at J, with 18 bases in the middle. There are 15 residues in the CDR3. CDR1 SGHTA and CDR2 FQGTGA come from the germline V gene. In DNA form, the CDR3 reads TGTGCCAGCAGCCTTCAGGGTTTGGTGATGGAGACCCAGTACTTC. It yields the protein CASSLQGLVMETQYF.

In its sample, this clonotype was seen a few times. This rearrangement joins TRBV5-6 to TRBJ2-6, with D possibly matching TRBD2 (6 bases). V was cut by 1 base and J by 0 bases, with 11 bases left in between. Germline CDR1 and CDR2: SGHDT and YYEEEE. CDR3 size: 17 residues. The DNA of the CDR3 is TGTGCCAGCAGCTTGTGGAGGGGTAGCTCTGGGGCCAACGTCCTGACTTTC. Its translation is CASSLWRGSSGANVLTF.

This clonotype turned up a few times. This chain connects TRBV27 to TRBJ2-7, with a tentative D call TRBD2 (5 bases). From germline, CDR1 is MNHEY and CDR2 SMNVEV (reference sequence). Trimming shortened V by 4 bases and J by 0 bases, and 10 bases separated the two germline ends. The CDR3 is 14 residues long. CDR3 nucleotides: TGTGCCAGCAGTTACGTAGGGAGCTCCTACGAGCAGTACTTC. Its protein product is CASSYVGSSYEQYF.

The chain uses TRBV7-9 and TRBJ1-5, with D hard to call. Trimming stripped 3 bases from V and 5 bases from J, with 14 bases between. The CDR3 spans 15 residues. Per the germline V gene, CDR1 is SEHNR and CDR2 is FQNEAQ (reference sequence). The CDR3 loop reads CASSFDGRWDQPQHF. CDR3 in DNA: TGTGCCAGCAGCTTCGACGGACGGTGGGATCAGCCCCAGCATTTT. Filled out from reference TRBV7-9 and TRBJ1-5, the complete variable domain reads DTGVSQNPRHKITKRGQNVTFRCDPISEHNRLYWYRQTLGQGPEFLTYFQNEAQLEKSRLLSDRFSAERPKGSFSTLEIQRTEQGDSAMYLCASSFDGRWDQPQHFGDGTRLSIL.

This clonotype was detected many times. The chain joins TRBV3-1 to TRBJ2-1; tentative D call: TRBD2 (7 bases). Trimming pared 1 base from V and 0 bases from J, leaving 13 bases between. CDR1 and CDR2 from the germline V gene are LGHDT and YNNKEL (reference sequence). This CDR3 spans 17 amino acids. CDR3 sequence: CASSQGGGLSSYNEQFF. CDR3 nucleotides: TGTGCCAGCAGCCAAGGGGGGGGCCTAAGCTCCTACAATGAGCAGTTCTTC.

The CDR3 DNA is TGTGCCAGCAATCGAGGGGCCACAGATACGCAGTATTTT. Protein sequence: CASNRGATDTQYF. The chain links TRBV6-2 or TRBV6-3 to TRBJ2-3; D may be TRBD1 or TRBD2 (5 bases each). V shed 7 bases and J shed 2 bases, with 10 bases lying between them. CDR1 is MNHEY, CDR2 SVGEGT, per germline. The CDR3 sequence is 13 residues long.

This clonotype was counted a few times. V gene TRBV12-3 or TRBV12-4 combines with J gene TRBJ2-5; 14 bases align to TRBD2. The CDR3 spans 14 residues. Germline trimming cut 7 bases from V and 4 bases from J; bases unmatched to any gene: 2. The CDR3 DNA reads TGTGCCAGCACTGGACTAGCGGGAGGAGAGACCCAGTACTTC. Translated: CASTGLAGGETQYF.

The chain is built from TRBV5-1 and TRBJ1-5; 7 bases are a match to TRBD1. CDR1 SGHRS and CDR2 YFSETQ come from the germline V gene. The CDR3 totals 15 residues. With V trimmed by 4 bases and J by 1 base, 5 bases remained unmatched. CDR3 amino acids: CASSVTGKSNQPQHF. The CDR3 nucleotides are TGCGCCAGCAGCGTGACAGGGAAGAGCAATCAGCCCCAGCATTTT.

V usage is TRBV5-1 and J usage is TRBJ2-5; D is unclear. CDR1 and CDR2 (germline): SGHRS, YFSETQ. This CDR3 is built from 13 residues. Trimming removed 5 bases from V and 2 bases from J, with 10 bases in between. As DNA, the CDR3 is TGCGCCAGCAGGAGCAATCCTCAAGAGACCCAGTACTTC. Its translation: CASRSNPQETQYF.

J is TRBJ2-1 and V is TRBV7-9; the D is unclear. The CDR3 has 13 residues. The germline V and J ends were trimmed by 3 bases and 7 bases, with 10 bases remaining between them. Germline V gene sequence: CDR1 SEHNR, CDR2 FQNEAQ (reference sequence). The CDR3, as DNA: TGTGCCAGCAGCTTCGGAGCGCTTAATGAGCAGTTCTTC. Its protein is CASSFGALNEQFF.

This chain joins TRBV11-2 and TRBJ2-3; D uncertain. Germline V gene data show CDR1 as SGHAT and CDR2 as FQNNGV. Trimming shortened V by 5 bases and J by 2 bases, and 17 bases separated the two germline ends. CDR3 length: 16 amino acids. CDR3 sequence (DNA): TGTGCCAGCAGCCTAGGACCAGCCGGACCCACAGATACGCAGTATTTT. Translated, it gives CASSLGPAGPTDTQYF.

There are a few counts of this clonotype. The V gene is TRBV28, the J gene TRBJ2-7; TRBD1 aligns across 7 bases. Germline CDR1 is MDHEN and CDR2 is SYDVKM. The CDR3 runs 14 residues. V lost 5 bases, J lost 8 bases, and 12 bases stayed unmatched. CDR3 DNA sequence: TGTGCCAGCAGTCCCTCGGACAGGTCCCCCAAGCAGTACTTC. Encoded protein: CASSPSDRSPKQYF. Drawing the rest from reference TRBV28 and TRBJ2-7, the complete variable domain is DVKVTQSSRYLVKRTGEKVFLECVQDMDHENMFWYRQDPGLGLRLIYFSYDVKMKEKGDIPEGYSVSREKKERFSLILESASTNQTSMYLCASSPSDRSPKQYFGPGTRLTVT.

The chain links TRBV14 to TRBJ1-5; D remains unclear. There are 13 residues in the CDR3. The V and J ends lost 0 bases and 7 bases respectively, with 7 bases between them. Germline V gives CDR1 SGHDN, CDR2 FVKESK. The CDR3 nucleotides are TGTGCCAGCAGCCAAGATACGGGCCAGCCCCAGCATTTT. Encoded protein: CASSQDTGQPQHF.

This clonotype has more than one count but fewer than ten. J is TRBJ2-3 and V is TRBV27; D may be TRBD2 (6 bases). Per the germline V gene, CDR1 is MNHEY and CDR2 is SMNVEV (reference sequence). The CDR3 totals 17 residues. V gave up 3 bases and J gave up 2 bases, with 18 bases separating them. CDR3 coding DNA: TGTGCCAGCAGTTTGCGGCGGGGCGGGACGATCACAGATACGCAGTATTTT. Translated: CASSLRRGGTITDTQYF.

This clonotype was counted a few times. The V and J genes are TRBV25-1 and TRBJ2-1; unclear D gene. This CDR3 comprises 15 residues. The V gene lost 3 bases and the J gene lost 2 bases, with 11 bases spanning the gap. Germline CDR1 MGHDK, CDR2 SYGVNS. The CDR3 DNA reads as TGTGCCAGCAGTGACCCGCTCGGTCCCTACAATGAGCAGTTCTTC. Translation: CASSDPLGPYNEQFF.

The J gene is TRBJ2-7, the V gene TRBV7-9; D ambiguous. V was cut by 3 bases and J by 5 bases, with 14 bases left in between. CDR1 and CDR2 (germline): SEHNR, FQNEAQ (reference sequence). The CDR3 sequence is 14 residues long. Written as DNA, the CDR3 is TGTGCCAGCAGCTTCACTCTGGGTGTGGACGAGCAGTACTTC. This codes for CASSFTLGVDEQYF.

Worth noting for this clonotype: The CDR3 does not close with the conserved phenylalanine or tryptophan, likely indicating a read error. The genes are TRBV6-5 and TRBJ2-7; tentatively, D is TRBD2 (6 bases). V lost 6 bases to trimming and J lost 0 bases, with 15 bases between them. Looked up from germline, CDR1 is MNHEY and CDR2 is SVGAGI. CDR3 size: 15 residues. CDR3 DNA sequence: TGTGCCAGCAGCCAAATGGGGGGTAGCTCCTACGAGCAGTACTCC. Protein sequence: CASSQMGGSSYEQYS.

This clonotype was picked up many times. CDR3 region: CASSSASEKNIQYF. For the CDR3, the DNA is TGTGCCAGCAGTAGCGCTAGCGAGAAAAACATTCAGTACTTC. The chain recombines TRBV28 with TRBJ2-4; D is perhaps TRBD2 (6 bases). Germline V gives CDR1 MDHEN, CDR2 SYDVKM. This CDR3 contains 14 residues. V lost 5 bases and J 4 bases, leaving 12 bases between the germline ends.

This clonotype was observed a few times. This CDR3 fails to terminate in the conserved phenylalanine or tryptophan, so it likely reflects a read error. The chain employs TRBV2 and TRBJ2-1, with no clear D. V gave up 7 bases and J gave up 8 bases, with 18 bases separating them. The CDR3 length is 14 residues. Germline loops: CDR1 SNHLY, CDR2 FYNNEI. CDR3 residues: CASIVLGRTDEQFL. CDR3 nucleotide sequence: TGTGCCAGCATTGTTCTAGGCCGCACGGATGAGCAGTTCCTC.